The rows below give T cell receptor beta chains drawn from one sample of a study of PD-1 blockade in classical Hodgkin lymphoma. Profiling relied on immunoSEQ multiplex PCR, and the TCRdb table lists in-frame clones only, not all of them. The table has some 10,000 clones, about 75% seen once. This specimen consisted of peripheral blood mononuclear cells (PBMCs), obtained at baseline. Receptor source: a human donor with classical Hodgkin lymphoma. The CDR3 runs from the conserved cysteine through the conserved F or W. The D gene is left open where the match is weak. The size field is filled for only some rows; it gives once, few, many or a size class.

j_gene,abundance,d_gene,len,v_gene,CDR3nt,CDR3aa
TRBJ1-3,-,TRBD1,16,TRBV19,TGTGCCAGTAGCAACACAGGGGGGCACTCTGGAAACACCATATATTTT,CASSNTGGHSGNTIYF
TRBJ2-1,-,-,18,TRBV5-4,TGTGCCAGCAGCTTGTCAGCCGGGGCGGGAAGGACCTACAATGAGCAGTTCTTC,CASSLSAGAGRTYNEQFF
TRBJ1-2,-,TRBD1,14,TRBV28,TGTGCCAGCATGGGGTTCCGGGACAGCGATGGCTACACCTTC,CASMGFRDSDGYTF
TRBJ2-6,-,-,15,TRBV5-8,TGTGCCAGCAGCAGGGACACCTCTGGGGCCAACGTCCTGACTTTC,CASSRDTSGANVLTF
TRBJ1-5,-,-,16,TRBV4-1,TGCGCCAGCAGCCAAGATGGAGGGCTGGGCAATCAGCCCCAGCATTTT,CASSQDGGLGNQPQHF
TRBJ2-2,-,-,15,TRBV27,TGTGCCAGCAGTGGGCAGGGTAGGGACACCGGGGAGCTGTTTTTT,CASSGQGRDTGELFF
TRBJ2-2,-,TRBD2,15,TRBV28,TGTGCCAGCAGTTTACTAGCGGCAGACACCGGGGAGCTGTTTTTT,CASSLLAADTGELFF
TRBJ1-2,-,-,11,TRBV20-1,TGCAGTGCTAGGTTTAACTATGGCTACACCTTC,CSARFNYGYTF
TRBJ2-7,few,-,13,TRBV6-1,TGTGCCAGCAGTGAAGGAGAGACCTACGAGCAGTACTTC,CASSEGETYEQYF
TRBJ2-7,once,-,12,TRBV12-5,TGTGCTAGTGGTCAACGGGGGTACGAGCAGTACTTC,CASGQRGYEQYF
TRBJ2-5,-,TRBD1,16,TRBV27,TGTGCCATCCCCCTTCGTAGACAGGGTCGCAAAGAGACCCAGTACTTC,CAIPLRRQGRKETQYF
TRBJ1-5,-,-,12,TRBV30,TGTGCCTCAGCCCAGGGAAATCAGCCCCAGCATTTT,CASAQGNQPQHF
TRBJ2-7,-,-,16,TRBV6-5,TGTGCCAGCAGTTACTCGCTACAGGGAGCCTTCTACGAGCAGTACTTC,CASSYSLQGAFYEQYF
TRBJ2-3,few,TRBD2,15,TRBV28,TGTGCCAGCAGCAAAACTAGCGGGAGCCTTGCTACGCAGTATTTT,CASSKTSGSLATQYF
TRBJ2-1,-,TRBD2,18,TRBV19,TGTGCCAGCGTTCCGGGACTAGCGGGAAGCGGCGCCTACAATGAGCAGTTCTTC,CASVPGLAGSGAYNEQFF
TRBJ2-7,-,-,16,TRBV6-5,TGTGCCAGCAGTTACACCAAATCCACCGGGATCGCCGAGCAGTACTTC,CASSYTKSTGIAEQYF
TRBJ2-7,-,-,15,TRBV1,TGCACCAGCAGCCAAAAGCGGGAGGGTCCCTACGAGCAGTACTTC,CTSSQKREGPYEQYF
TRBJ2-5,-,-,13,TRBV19,TGTGCCAGTAGTCGCACACGGGGGGAGACCCAGTACTTC,CASSRTRGETQYF
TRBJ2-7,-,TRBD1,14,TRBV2,TGTGCCAGCAGTGAGGGGACAGCCTCCTACGAGCAGTACTTC,CASSEGTASYEQYF
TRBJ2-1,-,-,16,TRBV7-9,TGTGCCAGCACCCCCAAGGTCAGGGAACCGGGGAATGAGCAGTTCTTC,CASTPKVREPGNEQFF
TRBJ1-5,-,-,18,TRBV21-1,TGTGCCAGCAGCAAAGCCGGGACAGAAGGAAATAGCAATCAGCCCCAGCATTTT,CASSKAGTEGNSNQPQHF
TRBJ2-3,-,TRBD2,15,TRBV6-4,TGTGCCAGCAGGGCTAGCGGGAGGTGGACAGATACGCAGTATTTT,CASRASGRWTDTQYF
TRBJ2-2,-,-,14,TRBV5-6,TGTGCCAGCAGCTCGACCGGTAGGACCGGGGAGCTGTTTTTT,CASSSTGRTGELFF
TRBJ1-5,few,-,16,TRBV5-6,TGTGCCAGCAGCTTGGGGGGTCTTGATAGCAATCAGCCCCAGCATTTT,CASSLGGLDSNQPQHF
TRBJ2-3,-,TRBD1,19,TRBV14,TGTGCCAGCAGCCCTACTATTTACACCGGGACAGGGCACACAGATACGCAGTATTTT,CASSPTIYTGTGHTDTQYF
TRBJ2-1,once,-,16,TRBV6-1,TGTGCCAGCAGTGAACTTTATTCAGGGGCCTACAATGAGCAGTTCTTC,CASSELYSGAYNEQFF
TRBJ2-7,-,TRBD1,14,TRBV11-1,TGTGCCAGCAGCCGGACAGGGAATTCGCGCGAGCAGTACTTC,CASSRTGNSREQYF
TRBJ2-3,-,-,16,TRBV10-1,TGCGCCAGCAGTGAGACTAGAGGGACTTTCACAGATACGCAGTATTTT,CASSETRGTFTDTQYF
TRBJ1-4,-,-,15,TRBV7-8,TGTGCCAGCAGCTTAGTTGAAGCAACTAATGAAAAACTGTTTTTT,CASSLVEATNEKLFF
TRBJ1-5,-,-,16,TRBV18,TGTGCCAGCTCACCAGGAACGGCGGGTCGCAATCAGCCCCAGCATTTT,CASSPGTAGRNQPQHF
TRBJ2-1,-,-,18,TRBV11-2,TGTGCCAGCAGCTTATCCGGGACGGGGGTCTTATCCTACAATGAGCAGTTCTTC,CASSLSGTGVLSYNEQFF
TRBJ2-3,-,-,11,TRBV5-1,TGCGCCAGCAGGCAAACAGATACGCAGTATTTT,CASRQTDTQYF
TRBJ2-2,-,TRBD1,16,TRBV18,TGTGCCAGCTCCCATCGACAGGGGGGGCACACCGGGGAGCTGTTTTTT,CASSHRQGGHTGELFF
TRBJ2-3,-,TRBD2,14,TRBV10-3,TGTGCCACCAAACTAGCGGTTAGCACAGATACGCAGTATTTT,CATKLAVSTDTQYF
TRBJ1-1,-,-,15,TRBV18,TGTGCCAGCTCACCAGGGGAGGGGCTGAACACTGAAGCTTTCTTT,CASSPGEGLNTEAFF
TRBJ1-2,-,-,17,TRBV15,-,CATSRWGTGTGAFEGTF
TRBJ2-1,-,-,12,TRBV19,TGTGCCAGTAGTATAGCCGGCAATGAGCAGTTCTTC,CASSIAGNEQFF
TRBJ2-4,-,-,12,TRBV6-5,TGTGCCAGCAGGTCAGGGCGGAACATTCAGTACTTC,CASRSGRNIQYF
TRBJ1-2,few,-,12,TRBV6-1,TGTGCCAGCCTCCCTCTTCACCATGGCTACACCTTC,CASLPLHHGYTF
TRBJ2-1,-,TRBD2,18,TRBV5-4,TGTGCCAGCAGCCCGGGACTAGCGGGAGTTCCACCCTACAATGAGCAGTTCTTC,CASSPGLAGVPPYNEQFF
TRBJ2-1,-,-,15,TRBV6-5,TGTGCCAGCAGTTACTCGACCAGAGATTACAATGAGCAGTTCTTC,CASSYSTRDYNEQFF
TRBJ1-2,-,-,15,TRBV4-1,TGCGCCAGCAGCCAAGAGCGCCAGGGCTTCTATGGCTACACCTTC,CASSQERQGFYGYTF
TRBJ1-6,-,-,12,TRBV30,TGTGCCTGGAGTGTAGGCAGGCCGCCCCTCCACTTT,CAWSVGRPPLHF
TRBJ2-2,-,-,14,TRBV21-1,TGTGCCAGCAGCATTTTCACAGACACCGGGGAGCTGTTTTTT,CASSIFTDTGELFF
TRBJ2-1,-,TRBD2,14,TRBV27,TGTGCCAGCCAACGGGGGGTTACCTACAATGAGCAGTTCTTC,CASQRGVTYNEQFF
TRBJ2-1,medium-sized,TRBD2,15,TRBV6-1,TGTGCCAGCAGTCGACTAGCGGGAGAAGGCAATGAGCAGTTCTTC,CASSRLAGEGNEQFF
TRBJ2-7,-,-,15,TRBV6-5,TGTGCCAGCAGTTACTCGACAGAGCCCACCTACGAGCAGTACTTC,CASSYSTEPTYEQYF
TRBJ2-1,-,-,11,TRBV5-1,TGCGCCAGCAGCTACAGTGAAAAGCAGTTCTTC,CASSYSEKQFF
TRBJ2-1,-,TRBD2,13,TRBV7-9,TGTGCCAGCAGCTTAGCGACCCGCGGGAGAGTGTTCTTC,CASSLATRGRVFF
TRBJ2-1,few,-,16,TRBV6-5,TGTGCCAGCAGTTACTCAGTGGCCTCTAGGGTCAATGAGCAGTTCTTC,CASSYSVASRVNEQFF
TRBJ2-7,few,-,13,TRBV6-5,TGTGCCAGCAGAAATCCATCAGGGGCCGAGCAGTACTTC,CASRNPSGAEQYF
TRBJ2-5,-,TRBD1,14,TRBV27,TGTGCCAGTGCGGGACAGGGTTCGTTAAAGACCCAGTACTTC,CASAGQGSLKTQYF
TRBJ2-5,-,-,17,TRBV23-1,TGCGCCAGCAGTCAATCGGTGCAAAATTACTTTACGAAGACCCAGTACTTC,CASSQSVQNYFTKTQYF
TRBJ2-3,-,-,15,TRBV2,TGTGCCAGCAGTGAAGAGGGTGGGGGCCCAGATACGCAGTATTTT,CASSEEGGGPDTQYF
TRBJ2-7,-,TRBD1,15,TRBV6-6,TGTGCCAGCAGTCTCGTGACAGGGATCGTCTACGAGCAGTACTTC,CASSLVTGIVYEQYF